This passage covers 32 T cell receptor beta chains from one sample sequenced in a study of blood T cell repertoires in COVID-19. The repertoire was sequenced with immunoSEQ multiplex PCR; TCRdb's copy has only in-frame clones and lacks some. The sample shows tens of thousands of clones, 80% to 85% of them seen only once. The sample was peripheral blood. These receptors all stem from a man aged 30 to 39 with COVID-19, enrolled during active disease.

This chain connects TRBV10-3 to TRBJ1-6; TRBD1 is a possible D gene (6 bases). Germline-derived CDR1 and CDR2 are ENHRY and SYGVKD. There are 15 residues in the CDR3. V gave up 10 bases and J gave up 5 bases, with 18 bases separating them. This CDR3 reads CATLERTDNNSPLHF. The DNA of the CDR3 is TGTGCCACCCTCGAGAGGACAGACAATAATTCACCCCTCCACTTT.

This clone was counted only a few times. V and J are TRBV10-3 and TRBJ2-1, with TRBD2 matching over 10 bases. The CDR3 sequence is 14 residues long. CDR1 is ENHRY, CDR2 SYGVKD, per germline. Losses at the gene ends were 3 bases for V and 9 bases for J; bases not matched to a gene: 5. The CDR3 DNA reads as TGTGCCATCAGTGAAGCGGGAGGGCCGTTTGAGCAGTTCTTC. The encoded protein is CAISEAGGPFEQFF.

This clone occurred a few times. This chain uses TRBV10-3 with TRBJ1-2; 11 positions match TRBD1. Germline V gives CDR1 ENHRY, CDR2 SYGVKD. J gave up 3 bases and V 0 bases, and 0 bases lay outside the gene matches. This CDR3 region has 15 residues. The CDR3 DNA follows: TGTGCCATCAGTGAGTCGGGACAGGGGGACTATGGCTACACCTTC. Its protein is CAISESGQGDYGYTF.

The chain combines TRBV5-4 with TRBJ2-3; possible D gene TRBD1, 6 bases. Per germline, CDR1 SGHNT and CDR2 YYREEE (reference sequence). The CDR3 loop spans 14 amino acids. V lost 1 base to trimming and J lost 2 bases, with 8 bases between them. CDR3 protein: CASSLQGFTDTQYF. CDR3 sequence (DNA): TGTGCCAGCAGCTTGCAGGGGTTCACAGATACGCAGTATTTT.

The table lists this clone with a few counts. This chain uses TRBV6-5 with TRBJ1-2; 11 positions agree with TRBD1. Germline-derived CDR1 and CDR2 are MNHEY and SVGAGI. J gave up 6 bases and V 9 bases, and 9 bases lay outside the gene matches. The CDR3 is 14 residues long. The CDR3 sequence: CASNIPGQGDGYTF. The CDR3 bases are TGTGCCAGTAACATTCCGGGACAGGGGGATGGCTACACCTTC.

This clone was seen just once. This rearrangement joins TRBV19 to TRBJ2-5; TRBD2 matches at 13 bases. This CDR3 spans 17 amino acids. Unmatched junction bases numbered 11, after V lost 7 bases and J lost 3 bases. Looked up from germline, CDR1 is LNHDA and CDR2 is SQIVND (reference sequence). CDR3 in amino acids: CASIGTSGVIWEETQYF. The CDR3 DNA is TGTGCCAGTATCGGGACTAGCGGGGTTATTTGGGAAGAGACCCAGTACTTC.

The chain links TRBV7-3 to TRBJ2-2; tentatively, D is TRBD2 (6 bases). The CDR3 is 16 residues long. Germline CDR1 reads SGHTA; CDR2 reads FQGTGA. Trimming removed 5 bases from V and 5 bases from J, with 18 bases in between. CDR3 residues: CASSPPGDGGTGELFF. CDR3 in DNA: TGTGCCAGCAGCCCTCCGGGGGATGGGGGTACCGGGGAGCTGTTTTTT.

The chain carries TRBV3-1 (or the pseudogene TRBV3-2) and TRBJ2-1; D might be TRBD1 (6 bases). The V gene's germline CDR1 is LGHDT and CDR2 YNNKEL (reference sequence). Trimming took 6 bases from V and 6 from J, leaving 12 bases between them. The CDR3 loop spans 13 amino acids. CDR3 protein: CASSYRVGNEQFF. The DNA for the CDR3 is TGTGCCAGCAGTTACAGGGTTGGCAATGAGCAGTTCTTC.

This chain connects TRBV28 to TRBJ2-7; 8 positions match TRBD1. Per germline, CDR1 MDHEN and CDR2 SYDVKM. The junction had 7 bases not matched to a gene; V was cut back by 5 bases and J by 1 base. The CDR3 totals 15 residues. The CDR3 DNA reads TGTGCCAGCAGTCGGGACGGGACAGGTTCCTACGAGCAGTACTTC. Its protein is CASSRDGTGSYEQYF.

In its sample, this clone was seen once. This chain connects TRBV4-1 to TRBJ2-1, with 8 nucleotides matching TRBD2. With 1 base clipped from V and 3 bases from J, the junction kept 8 bases outside the gene matches. The CDR3 extends over 17 amino acids. The germline CDR1 and CDR2 sequences are MGHRA and YSYEKL. CDR3 DNA: TGCGCCAGCAGCCAAGGCGTTAGCGGGACGATCTACAATGAGCAGTTCTTC. Amino acid sequence: CASSQGVSGTIYNEQFF.

V usage is TRBV6-5 and J usage is TRBJ1-5, with D tentatively TRBD1 (6 bases). Germline loops: CDR1 MNHEY, CDR2 SVGAGI. Trimming took off 4 bases at V and 4 bases at J, with 8 bases between the two ends. The CDR3 is made up of 13 amino acids. In DNA form, the CDR3 reads TGTGCCAGCAGTTTCCAGGGGAATCAGCCCCAGCATTTT. This codes for CASSFQGNQPQHF.

V gene TRBV2 combines with J gene TRBJ2-1; TRBD2 matches at 8 bases. CDR3 length equals 18 residues. Losses at the gene ends were 5 bases for V and 5 bases for J; bases not matched to a gene: 17. CDR1 SNHLY and CDR2 FYNNEI come from the germline V gene. The CDR3 loop is CASSTSTRPGLENNEQFF. CDR3 DNA: TGTGCCAGCAGTACCTCTACCCGACCGGGACTAGAAAACAATGAGCAGTTCTTC.

The rearrangement uses TRBV7-2 and TRBJ2-6; D remains unclear. CDR3 length equals 16 residues. Germline-derived CDR1 and CDR2 are SGHTA and FQGNSA. The V end lost 1 base, the J end lost 2 bases, and 9 bases lay between the germline ends. The CDR3 DNA follows: TGTGCCAGCAGCTTAGGAAGTAGCCCTGGGGCCAACGTCCTGACTTTC. Translating gives CASSLGSSPGANVLTF.

The V and J genes are TRBV2 and TRBJ1-2; D unresolved. Germline V CDR1 and CDR2: SNHLY, FYNNEI. V lost 2 bases, J lost 0 bases, and 10 bases lay in between. The CDR3 is made up of 15 amino acids. The CDR3 sequence: CASSEQEGANYGYTF. The CDR3 nucleotides are TGTGCCAGCAGTGAACAGGAGGGCGCTAACTATGGCTACACCTTC.

Note on this clone: A junction end diverges from the germline sequence, so it may reflect a read error. The chain is built from TRBV6-1 and TRBJ1-2; D might be TRBD1 (5 bases). The CDR3 is made up of 16 amino acids. Germline assignment: CDR1 MNHNS and CDR2 SASEGT. The chain's CDR3 is CAGSEVGRGSNGGYTF. CDR3 bases: TGTGCCGGCAGTGAAGTGGGAAGGGGAAGCAACGGGGGCTACACCTTC.

The chain has TRBV4-1 and TRBJ1-2; 7 nucleotides agree with TRBD1. This CDR3 is built from 14 residues. Losses at the gene ends were 3 bases for V and 8 bases for J; bases not matched to a gene: 9. CDR1 is MGHRA, CDR2 YSYEKL, per germline. Written as DNA, the CDR3 is TGCGCCAGCAGCCAGAAGACAGGGCTGGACGGCTACACCTTC. Its protein is CASSQKTGLDGYTF.

This clone has just one count. The chain carries TRBV4-1 and TRBJ2-3, with TRBD2 matching 10 bases. Losses at the gene ends were 3 bases for V and 4 bases for J; bases not matched to a gene: 16. CDR1 is MGHRA and CDR2 is YSYEKL in the germline V gene. The CDR3 sequence is 19 residues long. Here the CDR3 reads CASSQIGSAGGQGADTQYF. CDR3 coding DNA: TGCGCCAGCAGCCAGATCGGGTCAGCGGGAGGGCAAGGGGCAGATACGCAGTATTTT.

The V gene is TRBV6-5, the J gene TRBJ2-1; 9 nucleotides match TRBD2. This CDR3 is 14 amino acids long. Per the germline V gene, CDR1 is MNHEY and CDR2 is SVGAGI. J was trimmed by 9 bases and V by 4 bases; bases with no gene match: 7. This CDR3 is CASSSVAGAVEQFF. For the CDR3, the DNA is TGTGCCAGCAGTTCAGTAGCGGGAGCGGTTGAGCAGTTCTTC.

The CDR3 sequence: CASSERQGITEAFF. In DNA, the CDR3 is TGTGCCAGCAGTGAAAGACAGGGGATAACTGAAGCTTTCTTT. The chain combines TRBV6-1 with TRBJ1-1, with 8 bases fitting TRBD1. Trimming took 2 bases from V and 5 from J; bases not matched to a gene: 4. Germline CDR1 is MNHNS and CDR2 is SASEGT. The CDR3 spans 14 residues.

CDR3 in DNA: TGTGCCAGTAGTCGGACAGGGGAAAGAGGTGAAGCTTTCTTT. The encoded protein is CASSRTGERGEAFF. V usage is TRBV19 and J usage is TRBJ1-1; TRBD1 agrees at 9 bases. The CDR3 length is 14 residues. With 5 bases clipped from V and 7 bases from J, the junction kept 8 bases outside the gene matches. Germline V lookup: CDR1 LNHDA, CDR2 SQIVND (reference sequence).

The chain combines TRBV29-1 with TRBJ2-1; D might be TRBD2 (7 bases). The germline V gene has CDR1 SQVTM and CDR2 ANQGSEA. Between the trimmed V and J ends, which lost 8 bases and 0 bases, there was a span of 20 bases. The CDR3 length is 16 residues. The CDR3 DNA reads TGCAGCTCAAAGGGGGGGGGTTCCCGCTCCTACAATGAGCAGTTCTTC. Translated, it gives CSSKGGGSRSYNEQFF.

The genes are TRBV6-5 and TRBJ1-6; D gene ambiguous. Germline V CDR1 and CDR2: MNHEY, SVGAGI. This CDR3 has 13 amino acids. V lost 2 bases to trimming and J lost 6 bases, with 5 bases between them. CDR3 coding DNA: TGTGCCAGCAGTTACGGGCCTAATTCACCCCTCCACTTT. Protein: CASSYGPNSPLHF.

The chain employs TRBV15 and TRBJ2-5; possibly TRBD1 for D (6 bases). CDR1 is LNHNV, CDR2 YYDKDF, per germline (reference sequence). The CDR3 covers 14 residues. V shed 0 bases and J shed 4 bases, with 9 bases lying between them. CDR3 residues: CATSRDTGRETQYF. CDR3 DNA sequence: TGTGCCACCAGCAGAGATACAGGGCGAGAGACCCAGTACTTC.

The chain has TRBV9 and TRBJ1-3; no clear D gene. Trimming left V 0 bases short and J 0 bases short, with 10 bases between. The CDR3 loop spans 16 amino acids. Germline V lookup: CDR1 SGDLS, CDR2 YYNGEE. The CDR3 protein is CASSVAVESSGNTIYF. Here the CDR3 DNA reads TGTGCCAGCAGCGTAGCTGTAGAGTCCTCTGGAAACACCATATATTTT.

The rearrangement uses TRBV30 and TRBJ1-3, with a tentative D call TRBD1 (5 bases). Germline loops: CDR1 GTSNPN, CDR2 SVGIG (reference sequence). The CDR3 spans 14 residues. The V end was cut by 0 bases, the J end by 3 bases, with 9 bases between. CDR3: CAWSVGGSGNTIYF. The CDR3 DNA reads TGTGCCTGGAGTGTGGGGGGAAGTGGAAACACCATATATTTT.

The rearrangement links TRBV19 to TRBJ1-6, with 7 bases aligning to TRBD1. V shed 3 bases and J 10 bases; nucleotides not matched to a gene: 6. Germline loops: CDR1 LNHDA, CDR2 SQIVND (reference sequence). The CDR3 covers 14 residues. This chain's CDR3 is CASSMQGVPSPLHF. For the CDR3, the DNA is TGTGCCAGTAGTATGCAGGGGGTTCCCTCACCCCTCCACTTT.

J is TRBJ2-7 and V is TRBV27; D is unresolved. The V and J ends lost 5 bases and 3 bases respectively, with 5 bases between them. The V gene's germline CDR1 is MNHEY and CDR2 SMNVEV (reference sequence). The CDR3 length is 11 residues. The DNA of the CDR3 is TGTGCCAGCAGTCCTAACTACGAGCAGTACTTC. Translated: CASSPNYEQYF.

V is TRBV28 and J is TRBJ2-5; TRBD1 might be the D (5 bases). Germline V CDR1 and CDR2: MDHEN, SYDVKM. The CDR3 length is 12 residues. V gave up 4 bases and J gave up 5 bases, with 8 bases separating them. Here the CDR3 reads CASSSGFETQYF. CDR3 nucleotide sequence: TGTGCCAGCAGTTCAGGGTTCGAGACCCAGTACTTC.

This rearrangement joins TRBV6-5 to TRBJ1-1, with unresolved D. CDR3 size: 13 residues. Germline assignment: CDR1 MNHEY and CDR2 SVGAGI. Trimming removed 10 bases at V and 1 base at J, with 13 bases between. CDR3 residues: CATLGAENTEAFF. The CDR3 DNA reads TGTGCCACCTTGGGAGCGGAGAACACTGAAGCTTTCTTT.

This clone has a single count. CDR3 protein: CASSPGQVHNEQFF. In nucleotides, the CDR3 is TGTGCCAGCAGCCCGGGACAGGTCCACAATGAGCAGTTCTTC. V is TRBV3-1 (or the pseudogene TRBV3-2) and J is TRBJ2-1, with 8 bases fitting TRBD1. The germline V gene has CDR1 LGHDT and CDR2 YNNKEL (reference sequence). The J segment lost 5 bases and the V segment lost 4 bases, leaving 4 bases of the junction unmatched. The CDR3 totals 14 residues.

The chain has TRBV19 and TRBJ2-1; tentative D call: TRBD1 (5 bases). V lost 3 bases, J lost 5 bases, and 20 bases lay in between. The germline V gene encodes CDR1 LNHDA and CDR2 SQIVND (reference sequence). There are 17 residues in the CDR3. DNA for the CDR3: TGTGCCAGTAGTATTGGCAGGGTTCGTTGGGCTAACAATGAGCAGTTCTTC. Encoded protein: CASSIGRVRWANNEQFF. The full variable domain, rest sourced from reference TRBV19 and TRBJ2-1, is DGGITQSPKYLFRKEGQNVTLSCEQNLNHDAMYWYRQDPGQGLRLIYYSQIVNDFQKGDIAEGYSVSREKKESFPLTVTSAQKNPTAFYLCASSIGRVRWANNEQFFGPGTRLTVL.

A single count supports this clone. This sequence joins TRBV18 and TRBJ2-7; 11 positions match TRBD2. V lost 8 bases and J lost 1; bases outside the gene matches: 7. Germline assignment: CDR1 KGHSH and CDR2 LQKENI. CDR3 length equals 15 residues. CDR3 region: CASQALAGASYEQYF. The CDR3 DNA reads TGTGCCAGCCAAGCACTAGCGGGGGCGTCCTACGAGCAGTACTTC.